This T cell receptor beta chain was recorded in a study of identical twins' blood T cells. Study-wide points: Shared CDR3 clonotype counts between two donors mainly tracked the product of their cloneset sizes, twins included. Twins shared more top CDR3 clonotypes than unrelated donors did.

V gave up 3 bases and J gave up 2 bases, with 17 bases separating them. The CDR3 length is 16 residues. Germline values: CDR1 DFQATT, CDR2 SNEGSKA (reference sequence). TCRdb recomputed calls from the 5' RACE reads with MiXCR, one row per CDR3 protein. The profile shows a few hundred thousand distinct CDR3 sequences, roughly 27% of them singletons. Concerning this clonotype: What it binds is not known.

Sequenced: PBMCs. This chain uses TRBV20-1 with TRBJ2-1; TRBD2 is a possible D gene (6 bases). This TCR was recovered from a woman between 18 and 50 years old in good health. The CDR3 nucleotides are TGCAGTGCTAGTCCTGGCGGGATAGGCGCCTACAATGAGCAGTTCTTC. Protein: CSASPGGIGAYNEQFF.